These 5 T cell receptor beta chains came from one sample sequenced in a study of regulatory T cells in long-lasting Graves disease. The time point: newly diagnosed GD, antithyroid drugs for less than 3 months. PBMC-derived RNA was used for the TCR library. Both iRepertoire HTBI primers and Arm-PCR of CDR3 regions were used to build the TCR beta libraries. Using its own MiXCR run on the multiplex PCR reads, TCRdb lists one record per CDR3 protein. Of some 250,000 distinct CDR3 sequences listed, approximately 18% are singletons. These sequences were also reported in another study, on T cells in Graves' hyperthyroidism and ophthalmopathy.

The sample here was peripheral blood mononuclear cells (PBMCs), taken at new diagnosis, from a patient treated with antithyroid drugs. Every receptor here comes from a woman aged 25 to 39 with Graves disease.

There are many counts of this clonotype. J is TRBJ1-1 and V is TRBV6-1; D call uncertain. The CDR3 spans 12 residues. CDR1 and CDR2 from the germline V gene are MNHNS and SASEGT. V lost 2 bases, J lost 1 base, and 2 bases lay in between. In DNA, the CDR3 is TGTGCCAGCAGTGAAAAGAACACTGAAGCTTTCTTT. Protein sequence: CASSEKNTEAFF.

Ten or more counts support this clonotype. This sequence joins TRBV12-5 and TRBJ2-2; TRBD1 might be the D (6 bases). The CDR3 covers 14 residues. V was pared by 11 bases and J by 2 bases, with 15 bases between. The germline gives CDR1 LGHNT, CDR2 FRNRAP. As DNA, the CDR3 is TGTGCTGACTTTAGACAGGCCAACACCGGGGAGCTGTTTTTT. As protein: CADFRQANTGELFF.

The sample holds one count of this clonotype. V is TRBV2 and J is TRBJ2-7, with 8 bases matching TRBD2. With the DNA end fitting TRBJ2-1 better, the J assignment may be wrong. The CDR3 runs 15 residues. CDR1 and CDR2 from the germline V gene are SNHLY and FYNNEI. The CDR3 reads CASSSSGGDFYEQFF. The CDR3 DNA follows: TGTGCCAGCAGCTCCTCGGGAGGGGATTTTTACGAGCAGTTCTTC.

This clonotype has a count of ten or more. The chain carries TRBV12-3 or TRBV12-4 and TRBJ1-2, with D possibly matching TRBD1 (6 bases). Deletions cut 7 bases from V and 8 bases from J, with 17 bases between. The CDR3 loop spans 13 amino acids. The CDR3 DNA is TGTGCCAGCACCAAGAACAGGGACGGGGGCTACACCTTC. Encoded protein: CASTKNRDGGYTF.

This clonotype was detected ten times or more. The chain combines TRBV2 with TRBJ2-7, with TRBD1 as a possible D gene (6 bases). The CDR3 loop spans 15 amino acids. Trimming removed 0 bases at V and 4 bases at J, with 13 bases between. Per germline, CDR1 SNHLY and CDR2 FYNNEI. Here the CDR3 DNA reads TGTGCCAGCAGTGAAGCATTGCAGGGGCAATACGAGCAGTACTTC. It specifies CASSEALQGQYEQYF.